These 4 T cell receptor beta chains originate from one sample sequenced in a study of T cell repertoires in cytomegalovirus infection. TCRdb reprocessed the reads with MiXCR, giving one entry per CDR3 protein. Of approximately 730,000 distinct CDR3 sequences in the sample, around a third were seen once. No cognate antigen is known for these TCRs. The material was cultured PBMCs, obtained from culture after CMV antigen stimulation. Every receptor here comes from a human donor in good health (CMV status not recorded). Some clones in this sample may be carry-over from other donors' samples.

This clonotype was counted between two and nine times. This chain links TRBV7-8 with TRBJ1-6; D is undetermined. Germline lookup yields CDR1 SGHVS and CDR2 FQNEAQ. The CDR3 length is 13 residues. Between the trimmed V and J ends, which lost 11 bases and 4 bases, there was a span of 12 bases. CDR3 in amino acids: CASHPAYNSPLHF. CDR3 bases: TGTGCCTCCCACCCGGCTTATAATTCACCCCTCCACTTT.

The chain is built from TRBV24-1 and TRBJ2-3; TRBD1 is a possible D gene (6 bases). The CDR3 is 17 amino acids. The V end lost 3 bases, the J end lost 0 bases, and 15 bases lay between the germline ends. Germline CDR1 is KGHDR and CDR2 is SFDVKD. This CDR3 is CATSDTKQGTSTDTQYF. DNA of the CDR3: TGTGCCACCAGTGATACGAAACAGGGAACTAGCACAGATACGCAGTATTTT.

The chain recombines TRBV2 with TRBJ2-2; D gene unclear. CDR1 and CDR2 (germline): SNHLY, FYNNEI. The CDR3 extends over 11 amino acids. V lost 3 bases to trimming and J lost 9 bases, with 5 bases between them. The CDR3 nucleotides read TGTGCCAGCAGTGATTCTCGGGAGCTGTTTTTT. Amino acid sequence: CASSDSRELFF.

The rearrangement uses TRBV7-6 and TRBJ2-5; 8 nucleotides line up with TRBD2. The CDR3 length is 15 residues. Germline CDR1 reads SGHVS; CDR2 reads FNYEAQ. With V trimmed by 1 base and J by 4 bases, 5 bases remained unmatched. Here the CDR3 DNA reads TGTGCCAGCAGCTTAGTAAGCGGGAGAGGAGAGACCCAGTACTTC. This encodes CASSLVSGRGETQYF.